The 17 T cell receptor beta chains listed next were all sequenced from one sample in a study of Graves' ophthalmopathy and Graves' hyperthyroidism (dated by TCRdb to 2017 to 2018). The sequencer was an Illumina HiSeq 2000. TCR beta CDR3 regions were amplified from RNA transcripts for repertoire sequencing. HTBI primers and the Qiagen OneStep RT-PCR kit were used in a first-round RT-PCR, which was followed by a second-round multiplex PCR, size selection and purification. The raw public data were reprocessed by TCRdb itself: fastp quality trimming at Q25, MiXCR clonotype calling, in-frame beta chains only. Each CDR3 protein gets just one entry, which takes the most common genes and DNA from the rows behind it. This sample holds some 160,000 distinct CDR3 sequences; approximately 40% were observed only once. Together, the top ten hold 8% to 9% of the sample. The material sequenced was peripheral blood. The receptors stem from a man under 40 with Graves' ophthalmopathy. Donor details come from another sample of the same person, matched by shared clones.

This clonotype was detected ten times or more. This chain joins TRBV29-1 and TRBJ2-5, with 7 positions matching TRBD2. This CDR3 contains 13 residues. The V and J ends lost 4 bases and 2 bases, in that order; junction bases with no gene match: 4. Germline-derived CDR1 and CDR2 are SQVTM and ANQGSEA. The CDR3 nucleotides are TGCAGCGTTGGGGCGGGGGATCAAGAGACCCAGTACTTC. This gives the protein CSVGAGDQETQYF.

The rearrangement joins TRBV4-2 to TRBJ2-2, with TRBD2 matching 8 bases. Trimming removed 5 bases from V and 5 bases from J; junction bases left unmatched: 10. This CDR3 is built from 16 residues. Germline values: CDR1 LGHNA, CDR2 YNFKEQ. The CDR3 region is CASSVLSGGDTGELFF. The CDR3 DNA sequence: TGTGCCAGCAGCGTACTTTCGGGAGGGGATACCGGGGAGCTGTTTTTT.

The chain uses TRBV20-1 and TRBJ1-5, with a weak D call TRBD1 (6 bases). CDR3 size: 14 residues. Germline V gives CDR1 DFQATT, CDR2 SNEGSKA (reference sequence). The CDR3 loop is CGIRAGVVVGPQHF. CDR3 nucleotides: TGCGGAATAAGAGCAGGGGTGGTCGTTGGGCCCCAGCATTTT.

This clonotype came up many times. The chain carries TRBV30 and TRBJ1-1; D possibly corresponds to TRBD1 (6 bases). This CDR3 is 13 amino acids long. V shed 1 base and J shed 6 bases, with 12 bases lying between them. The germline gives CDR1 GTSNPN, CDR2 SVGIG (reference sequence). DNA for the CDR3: TGTGCCTGGAGTGCCCGGGGGCCCGCTGAAGCTTTCTTT. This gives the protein CAWSARGPAEAFF.

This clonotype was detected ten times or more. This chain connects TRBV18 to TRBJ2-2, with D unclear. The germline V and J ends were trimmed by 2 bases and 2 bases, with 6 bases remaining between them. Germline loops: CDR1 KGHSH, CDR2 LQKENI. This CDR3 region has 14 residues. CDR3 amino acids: CASSPGANTGELFF. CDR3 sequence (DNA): TGTGCCAGCTCACCAGGTGCCAACACCGGGGAGCTGTTTTTT.

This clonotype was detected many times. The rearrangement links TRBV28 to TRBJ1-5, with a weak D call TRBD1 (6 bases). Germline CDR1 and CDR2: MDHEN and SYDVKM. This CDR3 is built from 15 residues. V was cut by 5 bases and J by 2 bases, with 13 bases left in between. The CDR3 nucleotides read TGTGCCAGCAGTGCGGGCCGGGGGCGCAATCAGCCCCAGCATTTT. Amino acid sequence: CASSAGRGRNQPQHF.

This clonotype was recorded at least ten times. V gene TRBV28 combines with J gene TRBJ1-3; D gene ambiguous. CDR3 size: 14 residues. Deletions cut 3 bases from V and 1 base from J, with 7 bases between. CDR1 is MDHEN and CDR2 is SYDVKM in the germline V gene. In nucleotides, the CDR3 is TGTGCCAGCAGTTTCAGTGAGTCTGGAAACACCATATATTTT. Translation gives CASSFSESGNTIYF.

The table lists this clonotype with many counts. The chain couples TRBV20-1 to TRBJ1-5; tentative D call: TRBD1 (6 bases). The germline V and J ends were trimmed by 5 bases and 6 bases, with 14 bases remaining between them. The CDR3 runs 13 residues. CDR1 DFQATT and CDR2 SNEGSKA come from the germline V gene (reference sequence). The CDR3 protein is CSAADQGFQPQHF. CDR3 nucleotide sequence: TGCAGTGCTGCTGATCAGGGGTTTCAGCCCCAGCATTTT.

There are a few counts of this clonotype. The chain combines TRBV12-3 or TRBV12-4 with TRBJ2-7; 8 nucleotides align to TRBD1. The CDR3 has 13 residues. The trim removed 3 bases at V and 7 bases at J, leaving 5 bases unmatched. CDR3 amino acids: CASSFQGAQEQYF. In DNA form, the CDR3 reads TGTGCCAGCAGTTTCCAGGGGGCGCAGGAGCAGTACTTC.

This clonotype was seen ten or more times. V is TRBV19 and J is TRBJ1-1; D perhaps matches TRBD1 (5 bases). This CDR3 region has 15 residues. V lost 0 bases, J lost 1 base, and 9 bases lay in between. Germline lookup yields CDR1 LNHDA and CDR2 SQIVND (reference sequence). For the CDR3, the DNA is TGTGCCAGTAGTATAGAAGGGACGGCGAACACTGAAGCTTTCTTT. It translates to CASSIEGTANTEAFF.

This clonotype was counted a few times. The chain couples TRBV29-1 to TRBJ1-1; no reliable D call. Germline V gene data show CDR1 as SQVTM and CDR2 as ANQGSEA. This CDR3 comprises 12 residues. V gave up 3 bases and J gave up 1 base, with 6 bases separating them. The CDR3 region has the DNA TGCAGCGTTGAGGAATCGAACACTGAAGCTTTCTTT. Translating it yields CSVEESNTEAFF.

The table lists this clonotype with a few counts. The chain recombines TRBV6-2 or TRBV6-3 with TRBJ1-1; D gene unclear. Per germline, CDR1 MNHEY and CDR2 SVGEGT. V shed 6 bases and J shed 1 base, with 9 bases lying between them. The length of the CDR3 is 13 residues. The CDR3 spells CASRLRENTEAFF. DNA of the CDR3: TGTGCCAGCAGGCTGAGGGAGAACACTGAAGCTTTCTTT.

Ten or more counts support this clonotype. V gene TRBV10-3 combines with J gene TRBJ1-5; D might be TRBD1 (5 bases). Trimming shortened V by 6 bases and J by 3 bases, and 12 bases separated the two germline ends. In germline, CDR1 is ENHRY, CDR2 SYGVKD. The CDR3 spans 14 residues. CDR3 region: CAISREKTNQPQHF. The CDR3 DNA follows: TGTGCCATCAGCAGGGAGAAGACCAATCAGCCCCAGCATTTT.

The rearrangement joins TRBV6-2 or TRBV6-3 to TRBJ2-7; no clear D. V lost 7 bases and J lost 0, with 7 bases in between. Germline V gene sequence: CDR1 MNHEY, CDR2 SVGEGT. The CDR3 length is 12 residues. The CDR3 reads CASMGASYEQYF. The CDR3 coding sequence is TGTGCCAGCATGGGCGCCTCCTACGAGCAGTACTTC.

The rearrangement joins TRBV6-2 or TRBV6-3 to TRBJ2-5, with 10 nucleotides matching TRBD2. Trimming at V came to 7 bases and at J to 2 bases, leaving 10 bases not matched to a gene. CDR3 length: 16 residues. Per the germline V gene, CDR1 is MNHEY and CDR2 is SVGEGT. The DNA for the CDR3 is TGTGCCAGCAACCTACCGGGACTAGCGTCTCAAGAGACCCAGTACTTC. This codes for CASNLPGLASQETQYF.

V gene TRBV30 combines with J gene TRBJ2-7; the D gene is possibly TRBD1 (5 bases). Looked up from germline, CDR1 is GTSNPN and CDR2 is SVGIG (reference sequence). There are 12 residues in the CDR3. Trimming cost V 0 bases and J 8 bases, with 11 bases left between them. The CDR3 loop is CAWSVSGHQQYF. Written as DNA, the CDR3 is TGTGCCTGGAGTGTATCAGGGCACCAGCAGTACTTC.

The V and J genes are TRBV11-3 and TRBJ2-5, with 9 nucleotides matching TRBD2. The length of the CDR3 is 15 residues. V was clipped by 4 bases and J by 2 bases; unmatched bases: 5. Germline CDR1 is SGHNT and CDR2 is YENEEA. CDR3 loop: CASSSGSGRQETQYF. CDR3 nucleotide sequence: TGTGCCAGCAGCTCCGGTAGCGGGAGACAAGAGACCCAGTACTTC.